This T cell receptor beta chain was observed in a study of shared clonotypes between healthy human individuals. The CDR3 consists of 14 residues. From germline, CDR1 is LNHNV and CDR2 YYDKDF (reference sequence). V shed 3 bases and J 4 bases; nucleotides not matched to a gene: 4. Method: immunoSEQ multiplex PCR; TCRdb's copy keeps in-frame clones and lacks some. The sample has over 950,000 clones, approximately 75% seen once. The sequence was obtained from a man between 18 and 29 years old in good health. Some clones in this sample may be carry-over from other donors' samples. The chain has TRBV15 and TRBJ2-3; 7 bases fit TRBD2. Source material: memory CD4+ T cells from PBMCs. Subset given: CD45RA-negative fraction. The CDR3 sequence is CATSRAGEADTQYF. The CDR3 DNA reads TGTGCCACCAGCAGGGCGGGAGAAGCAGATACGCAGTATTTT.